The clone carrying this TCR beta chain was observed a few times. Its antigen is still unknown. This specimen belongs to a study of T-cell memory formation after mild COVID-19. Study-wide findings and caveats: The CD4+ clones that contracted clustered mainly within CM and EM, and the CD8+ clones concentrated in EMRA. Contracting clones from day 15 to 85 had balanced CD4/CD8; later expanders favoured CD4+.

Constant-segment-primed 5'RACE gave TCR alpha and TCR beta cDNA libraries with sample barcodes and UMIs. One entry per CDR3 protein results from TCRdb running MiXCR on the 5' RACE reads. The table has under 550,000 distinct CDR3 sequences, 15% to 20% seen once. Germline CDR1 is MNHEY and CDR2 is SVGEGT. The CDR3 loop spans 14 amino acids. V was clipped by 3 bases and J by 3 bases, with 12 bases between them. This sequence originates from an adult woman who had mild COVID-19 (a few samples of this study predate the infection). Cell type and time point are not known. The sample consisted of PBMCs or a T cell subset sorted from them (not recorded which). The chain links TRBV6-2 or TRBV6-3 to TRBJ2-7; D not certain. CDR3 bases: TGTGCCAGCAGTTATGTCGCAGGCCTCTACGAGCAGTACTTC. Its translation is CASSYVAGLYEQYF.